This T cell receptor (beta chain) comes out of a study of blood T cell repertoires in COVID-19. Study context: COVID-19 samples collected from the United States, Italy and Spain covered acute and convalescent phases. In each case, the material was cDNA or gDNA derived from T cells, B-cell-depleted T cells, or PBMCs.

The repertoire was sequenced with immunoSEQ multiplex PCR; TCRdb's copy has only in-frame clones and lacks some. Of 94,000 or so clones detected, approximately 90% appear once; the ten largest clones hold roughly 5%. Germline values: CDR1 SQVTM, CDR2 ANQGSEA. V lost 3 bases to trimming and J lost 8 bases, with 16 bases between them. This CDR3 spans 13 amino acids. The clonotype comes from a woman aged 80 or older with active COVID-19. The chain employs TRBV29-1 and TRBJ1-2, with a weak D call TRBD1 (6 bases). Material for sequencing was peripheral blood. CDR3 protein: CSVDDGTRVGYTF. CDR3 DNA sequence: TGCAGCGTTGACGATGGGACACGGGTGGGCTACACCTTC.